What follows are 27 T cell receptor beta chains derived from one specimen sequenced in a study of shared clonotypes between healthy human individuals. Sequenced by immunoSEQ multiplex PCR; TCRdb stores in-frame clones only, minus some. The sample includes some 2,400,000 clones, roughly 95% of them seen just once. The sequenced sample was naive CD4+ T cells sorted from blood. Subset denoted: CD45RA+ positively selected. The receptors here all came from a man between 18 and 29 years old in good health.

The genes are TRBV11-2 and TRBJ1-1; D is unresolved. CDR1 and CDR2 from the germline V gene are SGHAT and FQNNGV. The CDR3 contains 13 residues. Trimming cost V 2 bases and J 1 base, with 5 bases left between them. The CDR3, as DNA: TGTGCCAGCAGCTTAATCGAGAACACTGAAGCTTTCTTT. Translating it yields CASSLIENTEAFF.

The rearrangement links TRBV5-1 to TRBJ2-7; no reliable D call. Between the trimmed V and J ends, which lost 3 bases and 1 base, there was a span of 11 bases. CDR3 length: 14 amino acids. Germline-derived CDR1 and CDR2 are SGHRS and YFSETQ. CDR3 nucleotides: TGCGCCAGCAGCTCGGAATCAATGTCCTACGAGCAGTACTTC. It yields the protein CASSSESMSYEQYF.

The chain combines TRBV5-1 with TRBJ1-6; D might be TRBD1 (6 bases). V dropped 5 bases and J dropped 5 bases, with 14 bases sitting between them. The length of the CDR3 is 15 residues. The germline V gene encodes CDR1 SGHRS and CDR2 YFSETQ. CDR3 DNA sequence: TGCGCCAGCAGGGTCCAGGGGCAAAATAATTCACCCCTCCACTTT. Residues: CASRVQGQNNSPLHF.

The chain joins TRBV9 to TRBJ2-7, with 10 bases identical to TRBD2. CDR3 length: 15 amino acids. The V gene end was trimmed by 0 bases and the J gene end by 6 bases; junction bases not matched to a gene: 6. Looked up from germline, CDR1 is SGDLS and CDR2 is YYNGEE. The CDR3 here is CASSVGSGGASEQYF. CDR3 DNA: TGTGCCAGCAGCGTAGGAAGCGGGGGGGCCAGCGAGCAGTACTTC.

V usage is TRBV9 and J usage is TRBJ1-6; possible D gene TRBD1, 6 bases. The germline V gene has CDR1 SGDLS and CDR2 YYNGEE. This CDR3 is 19 amino acids long. Trimming shortened V by 4 bases and J by 2 bases, and 22 bases separated the two germline ends. Here the CDR3 DNA reads TGTGCCAGCAGCCTCCTCTCTTGGACAGTACGGACCTATAATTCACCCCTCCACTTT. Translating it yields CASSLLSWTVRTYNSPLHF.

The V gene is TRBV18, the J gene TRBJ2-3; no reliable D call. Germline V CDR1 and CDR2: KGHSH, LQKENI. Trimming pared 6 bases from V and 0 bases from J, leaving 19 bases between. CDR3 length: 17 residues. CDR3 nucleotides: TGTGCCAGCTCCAAACAATACGGATCCGCTAGCACAGATACGCAGTATTTT. This encodes CASSKQYGSASTDTQYF.

The chain is built from TRBV7-9 and TRBJ2-5; TRBD1 agrees at 10 bases. Trimming took 1 base from V and 4 from J; bases not matched to a gene: 3. CDR1 SEHNR and CDR2 FQNEAQ come from the germline V gene (reference sequence). There are 15 residues in the CDR3. The CDR3: CASSLGDRGIETQYF. The DNA for the CDR3 is TGTGCCAGCAGCTTAGGGGACAGGGGAATAGAGACCCAGTACTTC.

V usage is TRBV6-5 and J usage is TRBJ2-7; tentative D call: TRBD1 (5 bases). V was cut by 4 bases and J by 1 base, with 11 bases left in between. CDR1 and CDR2 from the germline V gene are MNHEY and SVGAGI. The CDR3 contains 14 residues. CDR3: CASSWLGDSYEQYF. CDR3 bases: TGTGCCAGCAGTTGGTTAGGGGATTCCTACGAGCAGTACTTC.

V gene TRBV12-5 combines with J gene TRBJ2-7; D gene unclear. Germline assignment: CDR1 LGHNT and CDR2 FRNRAP. The CDR3 contains 11 residues. V was cut by 1 base and J by 10 bases, with 8 bases left in between. CDR3 loop: CASGLGWEQYF. The CDR3 DNA sequence: TGTGCTAGTGGTTTGGGGTGGGAACAGTACTTC.

The chain links TRBV25-1 to TRBJ2-2; D gene uncertain. CDR3 length: 15 residues. Germline V gene lookup returns CDR1 MGHDK and CDR2 SYGVNS. V shed 3 bases and J shed 1 base, with 9 bases lying between them. The CDR3 loop is CASSDPKKNTGELFF. DNA of the CDR3: TGTGCCAGCAGTGACCCTAAGAAGAACACCGGGGAGCTGTTTTTT.

This chain links TRBV4-3 with TRBJ2-3, with 8 nucleotides matching TRBD1. The CDR3 contains 15 residues. V lost 4 bases to trimming and J lost 4 bases; unmatched junction nucleotides: 7. The V gene's germline CDR1 is LGHNA and CDR2 YSLEER. CDR3 nucleotide sequence: TGCGCCAGCAGCCGGACAGGGAGTACCGCAGATACGCAGTATTTT. It codes for CASSRTGSTADTQYF.

This clone was seen a handful of times. The gene calls are TRBV7-2 and TRBJ1-2, with a possible D match to TRBD1 (5 bases). Trimming took off 1 base at V and 8 bases at J, with 14 bases between the two ends. Germline V lookup: CDR1 SGHTA, CDR2 FQGNSA. The CDR3 loop spans 14 amino acids. The CDR3 region has the DNA TGTGCCAGCAGCTTAGGGGGACCGGGGAAAGGCTACACCTTC. Protein: CASSLGGPGKGYTF.

V gene TRBV4-1 combines with J gene TRBJ1-2, with a weak D call TRBD1 (6 bases). The CDR3 is 16 amino acids. The germline gives CDR1 MGHRA, CDR2 YSYEKL. V was trimmed by 0 bases and J by 8 bases, leaving 19 bases between them. CDR3 region: CASSQERSGGLQGYTF. The CDR3, as DNA: TGCGCCAGCAGCCAAGAAAGGAGCGGGGGGCTGCAGGGCTACACCTTC.

This sequence joins TRBV5-4 and TRBJ2-1; the match to TRBD2 covers 11 bases. V shed 0 bases, J shed 0 bases, and the junction held 8 bases outside the gene matches. This CDR3 comprises 19 residues. From germline, CDR1 is SGHNT and CDR2 YYREEE (reference sequence). The CDR3 nucleotides are TGTGCCAGCAGCTTGGGAGGACTAGCGGGCCTGAGCTCCTACAATGAGCAGTTCTTC. It translates to CASSLGGLAGLSSYNEQFF.

The chain recombines TRBV2 with TRBJ2-5; tentatively, D is TRBD1 (6 bases). Germline lookup yields CDR1 SNHLY and CDR2 FYNNEI. This CDR3 is 15 amino acids long. V lost 4 bases and J lost 1, with 13 bases in between. The CDR3 here is CASSGQGSPQETQYF. In DNA form, the CDR3 reads TGTGCCAGCAGTGGCCAGGGGAGCCCCCAAGAGACCCAGTACTTC. The full variable domain, in which reference TRBV2 and TRBJ2-5 provide the parts outside the CDR3, is EPEVTQTPSHQVTQMGQEVILRCVPISNHLYFYWYRQILGQKVEFLVSFYNNEISEKSEIFDDQFSVERPDGSNFTLKIRSTKLEDSAMYFCASSGQGSPQETQYFGPGTRLLVL.

This chain joins TRBV19 and TRBJ1-5; TRBD1 might be the D (6 bases). There are 16 residues in the CDR3. CDR1 and CDR2 (germline): LNHDA, SQIVND (reference sequence). V lost 3 bases and J lost 4, with 16 bases in between. The DNA of the CDR3 is TGTGCCAGTAGTATTTTGGCTGGGACAATGAATCAGCCCCAGCATTTT. Amino acid sequence: CASSILAGTMNQPQHF.

The CDR3: CASSLVPSGRYYEQYF. The DNA of the CDR3 is TGTGCCAGCAGCTTGGTACCTAGCGGGAGGTACTACGAGCAGTACTTC. J is TRBJ2-7 and V is TRBV7-9; 11 bases are shared with TRBD2. V lost 3 bases to trimming and J lost 3 bases; unmatched junction nucleotides: 7. The CDR3 is 16 amino acids. The germline gives CDR1 SEHNR, CDR2 FQNEAQ (reference sequence).

The gene calls are TRBV28 and TRBJ2-6, with D perhaps TRBD1 (5 bases). Per germline, CDR1 MDHEN and CDR2 SYDVKM. The V end was cut by 0 bases, the J end by 2 bases, with 5 bases between. CDR3 length: 15 amino acids. This chain's CDR3 is CASSLWTAGANVLTF. Here the CDR3 DNA reads TGTGCCAGCAGTTTATGGACAGCTGGGGCCAACGTCCTGACTTTC.

The chain is built from TRBV30 and TRBJ1-3, with 9 bases matching TRBD1. The germline gives CDR1 GTSNPN, CDR2 SVGIG (reference sequence). CDR3 length: 13 amino acids. J lost 4 bases, V lost 8 bases, and 6 bases had no gene match. In DNA form, the CDR3 reads TGTGCCGGTTACAGGGGGCTCGGAAACACCATATATTTT. It specifies CAGYRGLGNTIYF.

This clone was seen a single time. The V and J genes are TRBV5-1 and TRBJ2-3, with 7 bases lining up with TRBD2. Looked up from germline, CDR1 is SGHRS and CDR2 is YFSETQ. The ends lost 1 base at V and 2 bases at J; junction bases unmatched: 7. This CDR3 region has 16 residues. CDR3 coding DNA: TGCGCCAGCAGCTTGAACACGGGAGGAGACACAGATACGCAGTATTTT. It translates to CASSLNTGGDTDTQYF.

This chain links TRBV6-1 with TRBJ1-1, with a weak D call TRBD1 (6 bases). V shed 3 bases and J shed 4 bases, with 15 bases lying between them. This CDR3 region has 15 residues. CDR1 is MNHNS and CDR2 is SASEGT in the germline V gene. CDR3 sequence (DNA): TGTGCCAGCAGTGAGGGGGCAGGTTTGGGCACTGAAGCTTTCTTT. As protein: CASSEGAGLGTEAFF.

V is TRBV14 and J is TRBJ2-7; possibly TRBD2 for D (6 bases). Germline values: CDR1 SGHDN, CDR2 FVKESK. Trimming cost V 0 bases and J 9 bases, with 12 bases left between them. This CDR3 comprises 13 residues. The CDR3 region is CASSQDSAGLQYF. The CDR3 DNA follows: TGTGCCAGCAGCCAAGATTCAGCGGGCTTGCAGTACTTC.

This CDR3 is CSAEAGDTIYF. The DNA of the CDR3 is TGCAGTGCGGAAGCAGGGGACACCATATATTTT. The chain uses TRBV20-1 and TRBJ1-3, with a weak D call TRBD1 (6 bases). This CDR3 region has 11 residues. The V gene lost 6 bases and the J gene lost 8 bases, with 11 bases spanning the gap. CDR1 DFQATT and CDR2 SNEGSKA come from the germline V gene (reference sequence).

CDR3 DNA sequence: TGCGCCAGCAGCTCCCATGGCCTCCCCAGGAACGCGAACACCGGGGAGCTGTTTTTT. It translates to CASSSHGLPRNANTGELFF. The chain is built from TRBV5-1 and TRBJ2-2; D uncertain. Trimming removed 3 bases at V and 0 bases at J, with 21 bases between. The length of the CDR3 is 19 residues. CDR1 and CDR2 (germline): SGHRS, YFSETQ.

The chain joins TRBV6-6 to TRBJ2-1; 9 bases map to TRBD1. Trimming cost V 4 bases and J 6 bases; bases outside gene matches: 7. The CDR3 has 15 amino acids. Germline V gene sequence: CDR1 MNHNY, CDR2 SVGAGI (reference sequence). This CDR3 is CASSFGTGMGNEQFF. The CDR3 region has the DNA TGTGCCAGCAGTTTCGGGACAGGGATGGGCAATGAGCAGTTCTTC.

The chain links TRBV11-2 to TRBJ2-3; TRBD2 aligns across 10 bases. The CDR3 has 16 amino acids. Looked up from germline, CDR1 is SGHAT and CDR2 is FQNNGV. The trim removed 1 base at V and 6 bases at J, leaving 7 bases unmatched. CDR3 sequence: CASSLGTLAGLDTQYF. CDR3 in DNA: TGTGCCAGCAGCTTAGGCACACTAGCGGGGCTGGATACGCAGTATTTT.

The chain recombines TRBV4-1 with TRBJ1-2, with a tentative D call TRBD1 (6 bases). The V end lost 1 base, the J end lost 7 bases, and 22 bases lay between the germline ends. The CDR3 consists of 17 residues. Germline CDR1 reads MGHRA; CDR2 reads YSYEKL. The chain's CDR3 is CASSQVNPGKQGAGYTF. The CDR3 nucleotides read TGCGCCAGCAGCCAAGTTAACCCAGGAAAACAGGGAGCTGGCTACACCTTC.